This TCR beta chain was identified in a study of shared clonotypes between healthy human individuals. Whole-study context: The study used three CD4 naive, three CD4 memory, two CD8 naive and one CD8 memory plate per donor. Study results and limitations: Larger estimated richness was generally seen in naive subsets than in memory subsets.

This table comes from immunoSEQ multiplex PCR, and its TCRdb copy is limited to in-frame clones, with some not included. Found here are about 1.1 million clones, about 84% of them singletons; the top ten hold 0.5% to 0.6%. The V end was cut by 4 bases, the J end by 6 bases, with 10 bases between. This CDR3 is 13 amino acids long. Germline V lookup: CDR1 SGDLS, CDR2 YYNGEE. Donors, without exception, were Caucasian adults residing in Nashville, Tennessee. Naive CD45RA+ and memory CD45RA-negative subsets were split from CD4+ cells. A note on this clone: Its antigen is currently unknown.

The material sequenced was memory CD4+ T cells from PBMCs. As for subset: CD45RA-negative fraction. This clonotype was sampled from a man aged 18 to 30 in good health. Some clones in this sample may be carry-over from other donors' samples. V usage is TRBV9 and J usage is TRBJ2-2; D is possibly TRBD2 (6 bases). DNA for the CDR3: TGTGCCAGCAGCTCGGGACTCGCCGGGGAGCTGTTTTTT. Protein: CASSSGLAGELFF.